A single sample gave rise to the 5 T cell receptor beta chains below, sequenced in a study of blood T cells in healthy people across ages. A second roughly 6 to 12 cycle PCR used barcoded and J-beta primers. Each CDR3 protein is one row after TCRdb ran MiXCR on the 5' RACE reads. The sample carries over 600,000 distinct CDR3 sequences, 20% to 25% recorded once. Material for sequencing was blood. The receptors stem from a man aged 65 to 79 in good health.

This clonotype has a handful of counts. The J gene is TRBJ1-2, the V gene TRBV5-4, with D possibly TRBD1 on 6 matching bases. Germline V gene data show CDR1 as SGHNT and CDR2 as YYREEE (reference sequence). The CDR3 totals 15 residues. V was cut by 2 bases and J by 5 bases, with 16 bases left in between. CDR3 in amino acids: CASSFGDGTPYGYTF. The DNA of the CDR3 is TGTGCCAGCAGCTTTGGGGACGGGACACCTTATGGCTACACCTTC. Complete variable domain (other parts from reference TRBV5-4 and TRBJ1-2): ETGVTQSPTHLIKTRGQQVTLRCSSQSGHNTVSWYQQALGQGPQFIFQYYREEENGRGNFPPRFSGLQFPNYSSELNVNALELDDSALYLCASSFGDGTPYGYTFGSGTRLTVV.

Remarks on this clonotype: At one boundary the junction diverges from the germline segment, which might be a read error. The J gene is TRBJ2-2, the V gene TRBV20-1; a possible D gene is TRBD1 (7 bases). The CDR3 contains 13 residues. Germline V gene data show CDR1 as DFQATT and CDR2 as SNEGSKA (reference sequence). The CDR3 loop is CSARTGTTGGLFF. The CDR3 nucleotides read TGCAGTGCTAGGACAGGGACCACCGGGGGGCTGTTTTTT.

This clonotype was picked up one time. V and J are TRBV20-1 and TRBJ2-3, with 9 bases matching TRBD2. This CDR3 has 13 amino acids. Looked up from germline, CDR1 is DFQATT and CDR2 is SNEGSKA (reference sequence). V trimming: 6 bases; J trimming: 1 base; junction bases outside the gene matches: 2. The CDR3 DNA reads TGCAGTGCCAAGCGGGAGGGCACAGATACGCAGTATTTT. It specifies CSAKREGTDTQYF.

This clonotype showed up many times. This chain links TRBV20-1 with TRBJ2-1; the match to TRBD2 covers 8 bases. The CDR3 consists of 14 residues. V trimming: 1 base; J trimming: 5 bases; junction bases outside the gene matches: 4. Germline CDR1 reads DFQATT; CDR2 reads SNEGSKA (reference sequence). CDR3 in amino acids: CSARVAGTNNEQFF. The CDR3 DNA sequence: TGCAGTGCTAGAGTAGCGGGGACAAACAATGAGCAGTTCTTC.

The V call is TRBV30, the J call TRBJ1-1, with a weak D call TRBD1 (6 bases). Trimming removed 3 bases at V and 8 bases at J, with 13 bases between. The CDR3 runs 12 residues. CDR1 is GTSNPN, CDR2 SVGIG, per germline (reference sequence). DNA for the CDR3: TGTGCCTGGAGAAGTAACAGGGAGGAAGCTTTCTTT. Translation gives CAWRSNREEAFF.